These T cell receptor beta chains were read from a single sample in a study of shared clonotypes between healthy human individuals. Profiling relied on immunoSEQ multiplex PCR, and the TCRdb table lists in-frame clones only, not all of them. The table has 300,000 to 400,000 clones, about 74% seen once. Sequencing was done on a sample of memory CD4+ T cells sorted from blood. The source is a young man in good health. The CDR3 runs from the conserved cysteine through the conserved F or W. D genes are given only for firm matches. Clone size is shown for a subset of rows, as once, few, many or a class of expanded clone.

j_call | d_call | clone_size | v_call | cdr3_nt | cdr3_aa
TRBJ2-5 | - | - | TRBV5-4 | TGTGCCAGCAGCTCCAACAGGGCTGAGACCCAGTACTTC | CASSSNRAETQYF
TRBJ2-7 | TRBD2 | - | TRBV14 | TGTGCCAGCAGCCTTCTTGGACTAGCGGGAGTGCAGTACTTC | CASSLLGLAGVQYF
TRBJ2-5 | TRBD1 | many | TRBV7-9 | TGTGCCAGCAGTCGACAGGGGAAAGAGACCCAGTACTTC | CASSRQGKETQYF
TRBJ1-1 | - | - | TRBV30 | TGTGCCTGGAGTGTACGTGCGAGCACTGAAGCTTTCTTT | CAWSVRASTEAFF
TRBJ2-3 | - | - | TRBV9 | TGTGCCAGCAGCGTAGAAGCGTTCGGGGCTAGCACAGATACGCAGTATTTT | CASSVEAFGASTDTQYF
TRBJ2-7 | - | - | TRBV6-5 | TGTGCCAGCAGTTACGACCCCGGACTTCAAACCTACGAGCAGTACTTC | CASSYDPGLQTYEQYF
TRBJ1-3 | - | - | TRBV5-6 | TGTGCCAGCAGCTTGGCCGGGACTTGGCGTGGAAACACCATATATTTT | CASSLAGTWRGNTIYF
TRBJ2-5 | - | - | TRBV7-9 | TGTGCCAGCAGCTTAGCGCGCGGTAGAGAGACCCAGTACTTC | CASSLARGRETQYF
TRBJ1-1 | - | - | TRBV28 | TGTGCCAGCAGCGGCAACACTGAAGCTTTCTTT | CASSGNTEAFF
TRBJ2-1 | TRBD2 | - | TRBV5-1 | TGCGCCAGCAGCTATGGACTAGCGGGCTACAATGAGCAGTTCTTC | CASSYGLAGYNEQFF
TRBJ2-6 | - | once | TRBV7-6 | TGTGCCAGCAGCCCAGCGAACCCTGGGGCCAACGTCCTGACTTTC | CASSPANPGANVLTF
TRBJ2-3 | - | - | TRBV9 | TGTGCCAGCAGCGTAGTCGAACTAGGTTCGCAGTATTTT | CASSVVELGSQYF
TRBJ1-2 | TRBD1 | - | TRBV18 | TGTGCCAGCTCACCAGGAGACAGGGTGCGCTATGGCTACACCTTC | CASSPGDRVRYGYTF
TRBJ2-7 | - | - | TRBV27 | TGTGCCAGCAGTTTTAGCAGGAATTCGTACGAGCAGTACTTC | CASSFSRNSYEQYF
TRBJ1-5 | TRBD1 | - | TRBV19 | TGTGCCAGTAGTAAGGACAGGATGAATCAGCCCCAGCATTTT | CASSKDRMNQPQHF
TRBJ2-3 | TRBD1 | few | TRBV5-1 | TGCGCCAGCAGCCCGGGACAGGGGCAGACAGATACGCAGTATTTT | CASSPGQGQTDTQYF
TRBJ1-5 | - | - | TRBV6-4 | TGTGCCAGCAGTGAAGAATTGGGGGGTCAGCCCCAGCATTTT | CASSEELGGQPQHF
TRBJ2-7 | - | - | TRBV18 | TGTGCCAGCTCACCATCGAGGTCTGGTCTTGACGAGCAGTACTTC | CASSPSRSGLDEQYF
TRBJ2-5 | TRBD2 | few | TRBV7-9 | TGTGCCAGCAGCTTAGTCGGGACTAGCGGGGCGAAGACCCAGTACTTC | CASSLVGTSGAKTQYF
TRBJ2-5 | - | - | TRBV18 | TGTGCCAGCTCACTACAGGAGGGGGAGACCCAGTACTTC | CASSLQEGETQYF
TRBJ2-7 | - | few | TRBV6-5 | TGTGCCAGCAGTCGTATCCCGACAGGCACCGACGAGCAGTACTTC | CASSRIPTGTDEQYF
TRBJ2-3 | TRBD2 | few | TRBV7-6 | TGTGCCAGCAGCTTAGGGGCGGGAGGGCCGTTCGATACGCAGTATTTT | CASSLGAGGPFDTQYF
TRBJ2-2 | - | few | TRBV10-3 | TGTGCCATCAGTGATCTAGCTCGAGTCGAGGAGCTGTTTTTT | CAISDLARVEELFF
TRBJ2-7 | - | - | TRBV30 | TGTGCCTGGAGAAGGGGACGCTCCTACGAGCAGTACTTC | CAWRRGRSYEQYF
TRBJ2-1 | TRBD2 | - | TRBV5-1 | TGCGCCAGCAGCTTGGGTTCCAGCGGGGCAGGGTTCTTC | CASSLGSSGAGFF
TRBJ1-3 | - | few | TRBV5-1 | TGCGCCAGCAGCTTGGATGGAAACACCATATATTTT | CASSLDGNTIYF
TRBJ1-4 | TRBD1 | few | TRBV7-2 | TGTGCCAGCAGCTCCCAGACAGGGCCTAATGAAAAACTGTTTTTT | CASSSQTGPNEKLFF
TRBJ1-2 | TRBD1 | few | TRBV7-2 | TGTGCCAGCAGCTCCCAGGGGGTCCTCGATGGCTACACCTTC | CASSSQGVLDGYTF